This T cell receptor beta chain was identified in a study of technical replicates of blood from a few donors. Clones were read by immunoSEQ multiplex PCR, and TCRdb kept only the in-frame ones, dropping some. The data hold roughly 50,000 clones, with about 96% observed a single time. The trim removed 5 bases at V and 9 bases at J, leaving 16 bases unmatched. The CDR3 has 18 amino acids. Germline CDR1 is SEHNR and CDR2 is FQNEAQ (reference sequence). The source is a human donor in good health. Some clones in this sample may be carry-over from other donors' samples. The specimen was PBMCs. The genes are TRBV7-9 and TRBJ1-6; 10 bases are a match to TRBD1. The CDR3, as DNA: TGTGCCAGCAGCGCACCCGGGACAGGGGTTTTAGAAGGTTCACCCCTCCACTTT. Residues: CASSAPGTGVLEGSPLHF.